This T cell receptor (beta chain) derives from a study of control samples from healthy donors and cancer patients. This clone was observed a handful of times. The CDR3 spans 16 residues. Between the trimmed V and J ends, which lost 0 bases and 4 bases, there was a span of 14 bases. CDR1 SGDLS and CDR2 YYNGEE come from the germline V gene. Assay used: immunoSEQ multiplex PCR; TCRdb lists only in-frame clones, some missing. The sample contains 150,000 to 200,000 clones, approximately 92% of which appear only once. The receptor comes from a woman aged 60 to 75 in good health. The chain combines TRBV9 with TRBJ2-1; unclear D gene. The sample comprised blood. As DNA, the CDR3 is TGTGCCAGCAGCGTAGTGGATCTAGGTGGTTACAATGAGCAGTTCTTC. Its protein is CASSVVDLGGYNEQFF.